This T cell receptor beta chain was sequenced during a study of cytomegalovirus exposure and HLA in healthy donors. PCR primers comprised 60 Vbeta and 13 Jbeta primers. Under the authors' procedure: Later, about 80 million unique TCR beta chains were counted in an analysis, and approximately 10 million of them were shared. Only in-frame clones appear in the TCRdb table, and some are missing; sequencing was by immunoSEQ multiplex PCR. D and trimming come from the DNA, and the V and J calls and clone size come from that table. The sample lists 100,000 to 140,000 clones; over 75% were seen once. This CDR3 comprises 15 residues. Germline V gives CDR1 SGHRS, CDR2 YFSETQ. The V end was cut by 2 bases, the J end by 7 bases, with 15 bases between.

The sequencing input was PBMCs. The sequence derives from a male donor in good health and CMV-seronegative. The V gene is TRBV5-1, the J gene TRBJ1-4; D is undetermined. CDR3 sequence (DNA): TGCGCCAGCAGCTTAGGAGTCCGCGATTTTGAAAAACTGTTTTTT. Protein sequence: CASSLGVRDFEKLFF.